Listed below are T cell receptor beta chains from one sample, sequenced in a study of T cells in Graves' hyperthyroidism and ophthalmopathy. Each CDR3 protein gets one entry after TCRdb re-called the multiplex PCR reads with MiXCR. The table includes roughly 400,000 distinct CDR3 sequences, around 15% detected once. Sequenced material: blood. The receptors here all came from a man aged 50 to 60 with Graves' ophthalmopathy. Each CDR3 is given with its conserved first and last residue. A D gene is named only where the DNA matches it firmly. Clone size is not always given. Where it is, it says once, few, many or a class for expanded clones.

TRBJ1-2 TRBV19 . . CASSPEALLNGYTF TGTGCCAGTAGTCCCGAGGCCCTCCTGAATGGCTACACCTTC
TRBJ2-7 TRBV6-2/TRBV6-3 many . CASRPNRRGPYEQYF TGTGCCAGCAGACCTAACCGCAGGGGCCCCTACGAGCAGTACTTC
TRBJ2-7 TRBV20-1 few . CSAPSGAARGEQYF TGCAGTGCCCCTTCGGGGGCGGCTAGAGGGGAGCAGTACTTC
TRBJ2-7 TRBV6-1 many TRBD1 CASSEVRGQGAYEQYF TGTGCCAGCAGTGAAGTTCGGGGACAGGGCGCCTACGAGCAGTACTTC
TRBJ2-7 TRBV11-2 many . CASSLDSRQETSVYEQYF TGTGCCAGCAGCTTAGATTCAAGACAGGAGACTTCCGTCTACGAGCAGTACTTC
TRBJ2-2 TRBV10-3 . . CATRSLNTGELFF TGTGCCACCCGATCTCTGAACACCGGGGAGCTGTTTTTT
TRBJ2-7 TRBV30 . . CAWSDGTRDGYEQYF TGTGCCTGGAGCGACGGGACAAGAGACGGGTACGAGCAGTACTTC
TRBJ1-1 TRBV7-2 . . CASSLGPVNTGAFF TGTGCCAGCAGCTTGGGCCCAGTGAACACTGGAGCTTTCTTT
TRBJ2-2 TRBV5-4 . TRBD2 CASSLDPSGNTGELFF TGTGCCAGCAGCTTGGATCCTAGCGGGAACACCGGGGAGCTGTTTTTT
TRBJ1-6 TRBV7-9 . TRBD1 CASRYDRVGSPLHF TGTGCCAGCAGATATGACAGGGTTGGTTCACCCCTCCACTTT
TRBJ2-5 TRBV2 many . CASSEHWSTVETQYF TGTGCCAGCAGTGAACATTGGTCGACGGTAGAGACCCAGTACTTC
TRBJ2-5 TRBV29-1 few . CSAAQRQETQYF TGCAGCGCCGCCCAGCGCCAAGAGACCCAGTACTTC
TRBJ1-5 TRBV20-1 many . CSAGDPAGFNQPQHF TGCAGTGCTGGGGACCCGGCAGGGTTCAATCAGCCCCAGCATTTT
TRBJ2-5 TRBV30 few TRBD2 CACSGLGQETQYF TGTGCCTGTTCTGGACTAGGGCAAGAGACCCAGTACTTC
TRBJ2-7 TRBV27 few . CASSYRAAGGSEQYF TGTGCCAGCAGTTACCGGGCAGCCGGGGGCTCCGAGCAGTACTTC
TRBJ1-2 TRBV10-2 many . CASSDDYGYTF TGCGCCAGCAGTGATGACTATGGCTACACCTTC
TRBJ1-1 TRBV30 many TRBD1 CAWTRDRNTEAFF TGTGCCTGGACCCGGGACAGGAACACTGAAGCTTTCTTT
TRBJ1-1 TRBV20-1 many . CSVPTAQDTEAFF TGCAGTGTTCCGACGGCCCAAGACACTGAAGCTTTCTTT
TRBJ1-4 TRBV2 many . CASSAIGEKLFF TGTGCCAGCAGTGCTATTGGCGAAAAACTGTTTTTT
TRBJ1-2 TRBV19 . TRBD1 CASSNRGRSNYGYTF TGTGCCAGCAGTAACAGGGGTAGAAGTAACTATGGCTACACCTTC
TRBJ2-5 TRBV20-1 . . CSARGVKGVETQYF TGCAGTGCTAGAGGGGTTAAGGGGGTAGAGACCCAGTACTTC
TRBJ2-1 TRBV4-2 many . CASSQEYSPNEQFF TGTGCCAGCAGCCAAGAGTACTCTCCCAATGAGCAGTTCTTC
TRBJ2-2 TRBV11-3 many . CASSLKQVLYTGELFF TGTGCCAGCAGCTTAAAACAGGTCCTATACACCGGGGAGCTGTTTTTT
TRBJ2-3 TRBV28 few TRBD2 CASPVREGDTQYF TGTGCCAGCCCAGTACGGGAGGGAGATACGCAGTATTTT
TRBJ1-2 TRBV5-1 many . CASSLTTEVFGYTF TGCGCCAGCAGCTTGACGACCGAGGTATTTGGCTACACCTTC
TRBJ2-7 TRBV3-1 many . CASSQDFQGYEQYF TGTGCCAGCAGCCAAGATTTTCAGGGTTACGAGCAGTACTTC
TRBJ2-3 TRBV3-1 many . CASSQGSTVTQYF TGTGCCAGCAGCCAAGGGAGTACGGTTACGCAGTATTTT
TRBJ1-3 TRBV30 . . CAWRAGSGNTIYF TGTGCCTGGAGGGCCGGGTCTGGAAACACCATATATTTT
TRBJ1-4 TRBV7-9 many . CASSPGRGGFGEKLFF TGTGCCAGCAGCCCCGGGAGAGGAGGGTTTGGAGAAAAACTGTTTTTT
TRBJ2-1 TRBV27 . TRBD2 CASTQRISGRAYNEQFF TGTGCCAGCACCCAGCGGATTAGCGGGAGGGCTTACAATGAGCAGTTCTTC
TRBJ2-7 TRBV20-1 many TRBD1 CSAWSGGADEQYF TGCAGTGCTTGGTCAGGGGGAGCAGACGAGCAGTACTTC
TRBJ2-4 TRBV27 . . CASRPRWGDIQYF TGTGCCAGCAGACCTCGATGGGGGGACATTCAGTACTTC
TRBJ1-1 TRBV27 many . CASRTGARTEAFF TGTGCCAGCAGGACCGGGGCGCGGACTGAAGCTTTCTTT
TRBJ1-1 TRBV2 many . CASRVRSTMNTEAFF TGTGCCAGCAGGGTCCGCTCCACTATGAACACTGAAGCTTTCTTT
TRBJ2-7 TRBV20-1 many . CSARPRGAVSYEQYF TGCAGTGCTAGACCCCGTGGGGCAGTTTCCTACGAGCAGTACTTC
TRBJ1-6 TRBV20-1 many . CSARDWIGGSYNSPLHF TGCAGTGCTAGAGATTGGATCGGGGGCTCCTATAATTCACCCCTCCACTTT
TRBJ2-7 TRBV7-8 few TRBD2 CASSFGQRGSEQYF TGTGCCAGCAGCTTCGGTCAGCGGGGCTCCGAGCAGTACTTC
TRBJ1-1 TRBV7-9 many . CASSRRDWNTEAFF TGTGCCAGCAGCCGGCGAGATTGGAACACTGAAGCTTTCTTT
TRBJ1-2 TRBV6-1 . TRBD1 CASIAPGQANGYTF TGTGCCAGCATCGCCCCGGGACAGGCAAATGGCTACACCTTC
TRBJ2-1 TRBV5-1 . . CASSLSVSPYNEQFF TGCGCCAGCAGCTTGAGCGTATCCCCCTACAATGAGCAGTTCTTC
TRBJ1-1 TRBV18 many . CASSPQGSTEAFF TGTGCCAGCTCACCGCAGGGGTCCACTGAAGCTTTCTTT
TRBJ2-2 TRBV28 . TRBD2 CASSMTSGGTGELFF TGTGCCAGCAGTATGACTAGCGGGGGCACCGGGGAGCTGTTTTTT
TRBJ2-3 TRBV15 many TRBD1 CATSGMTGYGTDTQYF TGTGCCACCAGCGGCATGACAGGGTACGGCACAGATACGCAGTATTTT
TRBJ1-1 TRBV30 many . CAWSRAGAPRSYTEAFF TGTGCCTGGAGTCGGGCAGGGGCCCCGCGGAGTTACACTGAAGCTTTCTTT
TRBJ2-1 TRBV7-2 few TRBD2 CASSLVVAGGEQFF TGTGCCAGCAGCTTAGTTGTTGCGGGAGGTGAGCAGTTCTTC
TRBJ1-4 TRBV9 . . CAGSVEGEKLFF TGTGCCGGCAGCGTAGAGGGTGAAAAACTGTTTTTT
TRBJ2-3 TRBV9 many . CASSFDPSTDTQYF TGTGCCAGCAGCTTCGACCCTAGCACAGATACGCAGTATTTT
TRBJ2-2 TRBV3-1 few . CASSQRANTGELFF TGTGCCAGCAGCCAAAGAGCGAACACCGGGGAGCTGTTTTTT
TRBJ2-1 TRBV2 . . CASSEFQGPNEQFF TGTGCCAGCAGTGAATTTCAGGGCCCCAATGAGCAGTTCTTC
TRBJ2-7 TRBV2 many TRBD2 CASSSEAGGPYEQYF TGTGCCAGCAGTTCCGAAGCGGGAGGGCCTTACGAGCAGTACTTC
TRBJ2-1 TRBV14 few TRBD1 CASSPPDRGHYNEQFF TGTGCCAGCAGCCCCCCCGACAGGGGTCACTACAATGAGCAGTTCTTC
TRBJ1-2 TRBV6-1 . TRBD1 CASSKDTGTVYGYTF TGTGCCAGCAGTAAGGACACCGGGACAGTGTATGGCTACACCTTC
TRBJ1-1 TRBV20-1 many . CSARRRGTEAFF TGCAGTGCTCGCCGTAGGGGGACTGAAGCTTTCTTT
TRBJ2-2 TRBV4-2 few TRBD2 CASSQDPFAGGNTGELFF TGTGCCAGCAGCCAAGATCCGTTTGCGGGAGGGAACACCGGGGAGCTGTTTTTT
TRBJ2-7 TRBV12-3/TRBV12-4 many . CASSRGLADLYEQYF TGTGCCAGCAGTCGGGGGCTAGCGGATCTCTACGAGCAGTACTTC
TRBJ1-1 TRBV29-1 . TRBD1 CSVRRGLNTEAFF TGCAGCGTTCGCAGGGGGCTGAACACTGAAGCTTTCTTT
TRBJ1-2 TRBV11-2 . . CASSFGGRYGYTF TGTGCCAGCAGCTTCGGGGGGAGGTATGGCTACACCTTC
TRBJ1-2 TRBV5-1 . . CASRTIGGAGYGYTF TGCGCCAGCAGGACGATCGGGGGCGCAGGCTATGGCTACACCTTC
TRBJ1-1 TRBV18 many . CASSSPRVFEAFF TGTGCCAGCTCATCCCCCCGGGTCTTTGAAGCTTTCTTT
TRBJ2-2 TRBV28 . . CASSRAAGELFF TGTGCCAGCAGCCGGGCTGCCGGGGAGCTGTTTTTT